This TCR beta chain was recorded in a study of T cell changes during pregnancy in multiple sclerosis. The protocol was immunoSEQ multiplex PCR, while the TCRdb copy is restricted to in-frame clones and leaves out a portion. The sample includes 50,000 to 65,000 clones, about 88% of them seen just once. CDR1 and CDR2 (germline): SQVTM, ANQGSEA. V was cut by 5 bases and J by 5 bases, with 9 bases left in between. CDR3 size: 12 residues. V is TRBV29-1 and J is TRBJ1-4; D gene ambiguous. The source material was peripheral blood, sampled after pregnancy. This TCR was sampled from a female donor with multiple sclerosis, enrolled in a pregnancy study. CDR3 nucleotide sequence: TGCAGCGTTCGAACGAGGAATGAAAAACTGTTTTTT. Amino acids: CSVRTRNEKLFF.